Listed below are T cell receptor beta chains from one sample, sequenced in a study of CD4+ T cells in melanoma. Sequencing was performed with immunoSEQ multiplex PCR; in TCRdb, only in-frame clones are kept and a portion is missing. The profile shows more than 8,500 clones, 60% to 85% of them singletons. Sequenced input: cells from a culture (not recorded whether cultured in vitro). The receptors derive from a human donor with melanoma. CDR3s include the opening cysteine and the closing phenylalanine or tryptophan. The D gene is left open where the match is weak. A clone size is listed for some rows: how often the clone was seen (once, few, many), or a class if it is expanded.

d_call: NA
clone_size: NA
j_call: TRBJ1-1
v_call: TRBV9
cdr3_aa: CASSQGGGWNTEAFF
cdr3_nt: TGTGCCAGCAGCCAAGGGGGGGGATGGAACACTGAAGCTTTCTTT

d_call: NA
clone_size: NA
j_call: TRBJ2-3
v_call: TRBV9
cdr3_aa: CASSVEMNPADTQYF
cdr3_nt: TGTGCCAGCAGCGTAGAAATGAATCCGGCAGATACGCAGTATTTT

d_call: NA
clone_size: once
j_call: TRBJ2-7
v_call: TRBV2
cdr3_aa: CASSLLRGGLEQYF
cdr3_nt: TGTGCCAGCAGTTTATTAAGGGGGGGCCTCGAGCAGTACTTC

d_call: TRBD2
clone_size: NA
j_call: TRBJ2-5
v_call: TRBV11-2
cdr3_aa: CASSAPSGGAPTQYF
cdr3_nt: TGTGCCAGCAGCGCACCTAGCGGGGGCGCGCCGACCCAGTACTTC

d_call: NA
clone_size: few
j_call: TRBJ1-6
v_call: TRBV18
cdr3_aa: CASSLYDESSYNSPLHF
cdr3_nt: TGTGCCAGCTCACTCTACGACGAGAGCTCCTATAATTCACCCCTCCACTTT

d_call: NA
clone_size: NA
j_call: TRBJ2-2
v_call: TRBV6-1
cdr3_aa: CASSEAYQGARTGELFF
cdr3_nt: TGTGCCAGCAGTGAGGCGTATCAAGGGGCACGGACCGGGGAGCTGTTTTTT

d_call: TRBD2
clone_size: NA
j_call: TRBJ2-3
v_call: TRBV7-3
cdr3_aa: CASSLTRTSGGRYGTDTQYF
cdr3_nt: TGTGCCAGCAGCTTAACCAGGACTAGCGGGGGACGTTACGGCACAGATACGCAGTATTTT

d_call: TRBD1
clone_size: NA
j_call: TRBJ2-3
v_call: TRBV5-1
cdr3_aa: CASSPGGGTDTQYF
cdr3_nt: TGCGCCAGCAGCCCAGGGGGCGGCACAGATACGCAGTATTTT

d_call: TRBD2
clone_size: NA
j_call: TRBJ2-1
v_call: TRBV4-2
cdr3_aa: CASSRTSGGYNEQFF
cdr3_nt: TGTGCCAGCAGCCGGACTAGCGGGGGCTACAATGAGCAGTTCTTC

d_call: NA
clone_size: few
j_call: TRBJ1-3
v_call: TRBV15
cdr3_aa: CATSRGRNSGNTIYF
cdr3_nt: TGTGCCACCAGCAGAGGACGGAACTCTGGAAACACCATATATTTT

d_call: TRBD1
clone_size: NA
j_call: TRBJ1-5
v_call: TRBV5-4
cdr3_aa: CASSQQGNNQPQHF
cdr3_nt: TGTGCCAGCAGCCAACAGGGGAATAATCAGCCCCAGCATTTT

d_call: NA
clone_size: few
j_call: TRBJ1-2
v_call: TRBV5-1
cdr3_aa: CASSLGGPYPGRDGYTF
cdr3_nt: TGCGCCAGCAGCTTGGGGGGACCGTACCCGGGGCGCGATGGCTACACCTTC

d_call: NA
clone_size: NA
j_call: TRBJ2-2
v_call: TRBV29-1
cdr3_aa: CSVEGPANTGELFF
cdr3_nt: TGCAGCGTTGAAGGACCCGCGAACACCGGGGAGCTGTTTTTT

d_call: NA
clone_size: few
j_call: TRBJ1-5
v_call: TRBV5-1
cdr3_aa: CASSLGAGGGAQHF
cdr3_nt: TGCGCCAGCAGCTTGGGGGCAGGTGGTGGAGCCCAGCATTTT

d_call: NA
clone_size: NA
j_call: TRBJ2-7
v_call: TRBV15
cdr3_aa: CATSRGRARAPYEQYF
cdr3_nt: TGTGCCACCAGCAGAGGGCGAGCGCGAGCTCCCTACGAGCAGTACTTC

d_call: NA
clone_size: once
j_call: TRBJ2-3
v_call: TRBV9
cdr3_aa: CASSASWGSTTRDTQYF
cdr3_nt: TGTGCCAGCAGCGCCAGCTGGGGGTCCACCACCCGAGATACGCAGTATTTT

d_call: NA
clone_size: NA
j_call: TRBJ1-1
v_call: TRBV7-9
cdr3_aa: CASSLGALRVPSVHTEAFF
cdr3_nt: TGTGCCAGCAGCTTAGGGGCCCTTCGGGTTCCGTCCGTACACACTGAAGCTTTCTTT

d_call: TRBD2
clone_size: NA
j_call: TRBJ2-7
v_call: TRBV15
cdr3_aa: CATSREGGGGRYEQYF
cdr3_nt: TGTGCCACCAGCAGAGAAGGCGGCGGGGGGCGATACGAGCAGTACTTC

d_call: TRBD2
clone_size: NA
j_call: TRBJ2-3
v_call: TRBV5-1
cdr3_aa: CASSLNGGGDTQYF
cdr3_nt: TGCGCCAGCAGCTTGAATGGCGGGGGGGATACGCAGTATTTT

d_call: NA
clone_size: NA
j_call: TRBJ1-1
v_call: TRBV6-6
cdr3_aa: CASSSGLVAMNTEAFF
cdr3_nt: TGTGCCAGCAGTTCCGGCCTTGTAGCCATGAACACTGAAGCTTTCTTT

d_call: TRBD1
clone_size: NA
j_call: TRBJ1-6
v_call: TRBV10-3
cdr3_aa: CAISESGTGPSPLHF
cdr3_nt: TGTGCCATCAGTGAGTCAGGGACAGGGCCTTCACCCCTCCACTTT

d_call: NA
clone_size: NA
j_call: TRBJ1-2
v_call: TRBV18
cdr3_aa: CASSQRDGYTF
cdr3_nt: TGTGCCAGCTCCCAGAGGGATGGCTACACCTTC

d_call: NA
clone_size: NA
j_call: TRBJ1-1
v_call: TRBV5-4
cdr3_aa: CASSRDMNTEAFF
cdr3_nt: TGTGCCAGCTCCAGGGACATGAACACTGAAGCTTTCTTT

d_call: NA
clone_size: NA
j_call: TRBJ2-5
v_call: TRBV7-3
cdr3_aa: CASSPNRGRETQYF
cdr3_nt: TGTGCCAGCAGCCCGAATCGGGGGCGGGAGACCCAGTACTTC

d_call: NA
clone_size: NA
j_call: TRBJ1-6
v_call: TRBV7-9
cdr3_aa: CASSSLRGGRNSPLHF
cdr3_nt: TGTGCCAGCAGCTCTTTGCGAGGTGGGCGGAATTCACCCCTCCACTTT

d_call: NA
clone_size: NA
j_call: TRBJ2-1
v_call: TRBV7-2
cdr3_aa: CASSRDFYNEQFF
cdr3_nt: TGTGCCAGCAGCAGGGACTTCTACAATGAGCAGTTCTTC

d_call: TRBD1
clone_size: NA
j_call: TRBJ2-7
v_call: TRBV6-6
cdr3_aa: CASSYDRGIYEQYF
cdr3_nt: TGTGCCAGCAGTTACGACAGGGGAATCTACGAGCAGTACTTC

d_call: TRBD1
clone_size: NA
j_call: TRBJ1-5
v_call: TRBV19
cdr3_aa: CASSIFGQGLSNQPQHF
cdr3_nt: TGTGCCAGTAGTATCTTCGGACAGGGCTTAAGCAATCAGCCCCAGCATTTT

d_call: TRBD2
clone_size: NA
j_call: TRBJ2-7
v_call: TRBV15
cdr3_aa: CATSRDLLSGGVSLPYEQYF
cdr3_nt: TGTGCCACCAGCAGAGATCTTCTTAGCGGGGGGGTTTCTTTACCCTACGAGCAGTACTTC

d_call: NA
clone_size: NA
j_call: TRBJ1-1
v_call: TRBV10-3
cdr3_aa: CAISDRAAGNTEAFF
cdr3_nt: TGTGCCATCAGTGACAGGGCGGCCGGGAACACTGAAGCTTTCTTT

d_call: TRBD1
clone_size: NA
j_call: TRBJ1-1
v_call: TRBV13
cdr3_aa: CASSVGTGKHTEAFF
cdr3_nt: TGTGCCAGCAGCGTAGGGACAGGGAAACACACTGAAGCTTTCTTT

d_call: NA
clone_size: NA
j_call: TRBJ2-1
v_call: TRBV6-5
cdr3_aa: CASMEGGSHEQFF
cdr3_nt: TGTGCCAGCATGGAGGGGGGCTCGCATGAGCAGTTCTTC

d_call: NA
clone_size: NA
j_call: TRBJ2-1
v_call: TRBV9
cdr3_aa: CASSVASGPGNEQFF
cdr3_nt: TGTGCCAGCAGCGTAGCTAGTGGTCCTGGAAATGAGCAGTTCTTC

d_call: NA
clone_size: once
j_call: TRBJ1-2
v_call: TRBV2
cdr3_aa: CASSGGYYGYTF
cdr3_nt: TGTGCCAGCAGCGGGGGGTACTATGGCTACACCTTC

d_call: TRBD1
clone_size: NA
j_call: TRBJ1-2
v_call: TRBV7-8
cdr3_aa: CASSLGGQLGYTF
cdr3_nt: TGTGCCAGCAGCTTAGGGGGACAGCTTGGCTACACCTTC

d_call: TRBD2
clone_size: NA
j_call: TRBJ2-1
v_call: TRBV5-4
cdr3_aa: CASSARLAASYNEQFF
cdr3_nt: TGTGCCAGCAGCGCCCGACTAGCGGCGTCGTACAATGAGCAGTTCTTC

d_call: NA
clone_size: medium-sized
j_call: TRBJ1-5
v_call: TRBV6-5
cdr3_aa: CASSYSRDSNQPQHF
cdr3_nt: TGTGCCAGCAGTTACTCGAGGGACAGCAATCAGCCCCAGCATTTT

d_call: NA
clone_size: NA
j_call: TRBJ1-5
v_call: TRBV19
cdr3_aa: CASSSPQGYYSNQPQHF
cdr3_nt: TGTGCCAGTAGTTCTCCACAGGGATACTATAGCAATCAGCCCCAGCATTTT

d_call: NA
clone_size: few
j_call: TRBJ1-1
v_call: TRBV6-5
cdr3_aa: CASRWEGDTEAFF
cdr3_nt: TGTGCCAGCAGGTGGGAGGGGGACACTGAAGCTTTCTTT

d_call: NA
clone_size: NA
j_call: TRBJ2-7
v_call: TRBV5-5
cdr3_aa: CASSLWAFGPYEQYF
cdr3_nt: TGTGCCAGCAGCTTGTGGGCTTTCGGTCCCTACGAGCAGTACTTC

d_call: TRBD2
clone_size: NA
j_call: TRBJ2-5
v_call: TRBV5-8
cdr3_aa: CASSPGTSVRGETQYF
cdr3_nt: TGTGCCAGCAGCCCAGGGACTAGCGTCCGGGGAGAGACCCAGTACTTC

d_call: NA
clone_size: NA
j_call: TRBJ2-5
v_call: TRBV5-1
cdr3_aa: CASSSQGGQETQYF
cdr3_nt: TGCGCCAGCAGCTCCCAGGGGGGCCAAGAGACCCAGTACTTC

d_call: TRBD2
clone_size: NA
j_call: TRBJ2-3
v_call: TRBV5-1
cdr3_aa: CASSLATGGYADTQYF
cdr3_nt: TGCGCCAGCAGCTTGGCGACGGGGGGGTACGCAGATACGCAGTATTTT

d_call: TRBD1
clone_size: few
j_call: TRBJ1-5
v_call: TRBV10-3
cdr3_aa: CAISDSTGYQPQHF
cdr3_nt: TGTGCCATCAGTGACTCGACAGGGTATCAGCCCCAGCATTTT